This record looks at one T cell receptor beta chain sequence and its context. Its specific antigen is unknown. Within one base of it there is no much larger clone, and no base qualities were kept. Counted from cysteine to phenylalanine, this CDR3 has 15 amino acids. Kept here is only the CDR3 DNA, which spans 45 bases and is read in frame from base 1. Deletion took 6 bases off V and 3 bases off J, with a span of 16 bases between the germline ends. Via the germline V gene, CDR1 is KGHSH and CDR2 LQKENI. The library was produced with the immunoSEQ multiplex PCR assay. DNA from the cultured and isolated CD4+ T cells underwent TCR beta CDR3 sequencing. Under the source paper's analysis protocol: Non-productive TCR sequences were removed, reads were trimmed to the CDR3 region, and CDR3s of at least 7 amino acids were retained. Antigen-specific clonotypes were identified with the MANAFEST web app by comparing expansion in peptide wells against reference cultures. To count as positive, a clone had to show expansion at FDR<0.05 compared with the reference and with all other wells, an odds ratio above 5, and a frequency above 0.1% in two replicate wells. Clonotypes significantly expanded in SARS-CoV-2 spike wells and in at least one common cold coronavirus spike condition were defined as cross-reactive. Using the stringdist R package, CDR3 similarity was measured by Levenshtein distance, and unrooted trees were constructed with ape in R 3.6.1. TCRdb's version of the immuneACCESS table is confined to in-frame rearrangements and falls short of the full clone set. An unresolved V gene accounts for under half of the shortfall where checked; the remainder is of unknown origin. D and trimming come from the DNA, and the V and J calls and clone size come from that table. This sample comprises 20,000 to 30,000 clones, roughly 73% of them detected only once. Jointly, the top ten make up around 5.4% of the sample.

This sample was included in a study of vaccination effects on CD4 cells after COVID-19 (dated by TCRdb to about 2022). Study-level background: Participants received two doses of either the BNT162b2 or the mRNA-1273 mRNA SARS-CoV-2 vaccine. The study compared SARS-CoV-2 spike-specific CD4+ TCR repertoires before and after mRNA vaccination in COVID-19 convalescent patients and infection-naive vaccine recipients. The full study included around ten COVID-19 convalescent patients and several SARS-CoV-2-naive healthy vaccine recipients. Cultures from other donors in the study were sequenced using the Oncomine TCR Beta short-read assay on an Illumina iSeq 100. Summary of the overall study and its limitations: The study was limited by a small number of convalescent patients and lacked early post-infection timepoints. Among healthy vaccine recipients, nearly all vaccine-induced clones were SARS-CoV-2 mono-reactive, and only 1 of 255 was cross-reactive with common cold coronaviruses. Clones induced by infection and clones induced by vaccination both contracted markedly at late timepoints after vaccination, which fits with T cell responses waning over time.

The ViraFEST assay stimulated PBMC with viral peptide pools and then used TCR sequencing to identify antigen-specific CD4+ T cell clonotypes by expansion. After less than 13 days of culture, CD4+ T cells were isolated with the EasySep CD4+ T cell isolation kit. The absence of prior SARS-CoV-2 infection in healthy vaccine recipients was confirmed by negative nucleocapsid antibodies before and after vaccination. Each well held around 1.9 million PBMC cultured in IMDM containing around 5.1% human AB serum, 8 to 10 IU/ml IL-2 and gentamicin, along with roughly 10 ug/ml peptides. Half of the culture medium was replaced with fresh IL-2-containing medium on days 3 and 7. Unless noted otherwise, every peptide stimulation condition was cultured in triplicate wells. PBMC were separated from whole blood using Ficoll-Paque Plus gradient centrifugation and were then either cryopreserved at -140C or used fresh. Overlapping peptide pools spanned the spike proteins of SARS-CoV-2 and the common cold coronaviruses HCoV-NL63, HCoV-OC43 and HCoV-229E. Genomic DNA was extracted from cultured CD4+ T cells with the QIAamp micro DNA kit.

The receptor comes from a human donor who received a COVID-19 vaccine. This specimen was CD4+ T cells from PBMCs cultured with SARS-CoV-2 spike peptides, taken before COVID-19 vaccination. The sample's cell subset or site label, decoded: SARS-CoV-2 spike overlapping peptide pool stimulation. Recombination linked TRBV18 to TRBJ2-3, and perhaps TRBD2 as D gene, on 7 matching bases. The DNA sequence is as follows: TGTGCCAGCTCGGGGGCGGGAGTTGTGACAGATACGCAGTATTTT. Its protein product is CASSGAGVVTDTQYF.